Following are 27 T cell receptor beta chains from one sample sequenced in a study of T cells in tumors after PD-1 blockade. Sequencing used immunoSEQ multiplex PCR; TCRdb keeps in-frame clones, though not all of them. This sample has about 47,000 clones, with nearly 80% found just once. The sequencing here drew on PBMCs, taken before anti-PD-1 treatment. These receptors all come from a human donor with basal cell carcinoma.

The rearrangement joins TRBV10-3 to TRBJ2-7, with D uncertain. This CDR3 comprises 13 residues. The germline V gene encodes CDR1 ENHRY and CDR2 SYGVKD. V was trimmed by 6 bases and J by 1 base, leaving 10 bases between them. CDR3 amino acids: CAISPASSYEQYF. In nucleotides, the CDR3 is TGTGCCATCAGCCCGGCGAGTTCCTACGAGCAGTACTTC.

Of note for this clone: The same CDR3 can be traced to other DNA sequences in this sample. The CDR3 DNA reads TGTGCCAGCAGCTTAGGCACAGCCTACGAGCAGTACTTC. The encoded protein is CASSLGTAYEQYF. The rearrangement joins TRBV7-9 to TRBJ2-7; D remains unclear. Per germline, CDR1 SEHNR and CDR2 FQNEAQ (reference sequence). The CDR3 sequence is 13 residues long. Trimming took 1 base from V and 2 from J, leaving 6 bases between them.

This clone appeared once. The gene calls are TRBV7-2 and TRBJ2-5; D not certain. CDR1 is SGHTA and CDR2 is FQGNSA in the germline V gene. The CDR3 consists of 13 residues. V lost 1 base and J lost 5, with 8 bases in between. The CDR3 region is CASSLVGRETQYF. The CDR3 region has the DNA TGTGCCAGCAGCTTAGTCGGTCGGGAGACCCAGTACTTC.

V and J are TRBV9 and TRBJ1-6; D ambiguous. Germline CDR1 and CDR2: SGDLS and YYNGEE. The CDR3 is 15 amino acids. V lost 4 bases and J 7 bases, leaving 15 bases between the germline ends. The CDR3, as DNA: TGTGCCAGCAGCCAGAGAGAGGTTTCGAATTCACCCCTCCACTTT. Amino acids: CASSQREVSNSPLHF. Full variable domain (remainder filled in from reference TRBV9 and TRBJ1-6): DSGVTQTPKHLITATGQRVTLRCSPRSGDLSVYWYQQSLDQGLQFLIQYYNGEERAKGNILERFSAQQFPDLHSELNLSSLELGDSALYFCASSQREVSNSPLHFGNGTRLTVT.

CDR3 nucleotides: TGTGCCAGCAGTGGACAGGAAAACATTCAGTACTTC. The encoded protein is CASSGQENIQYF. The chain combines TRBV2 with TRBJ2-4; possible D gene TRBD1, 6 bases. Between the trimmed V and J ends, which lost 4 bases and 5 bases, there was a span of 6 bases. Germline loops: CDR1 SNHLY, CDR2 FYNNEI. The CDR3 is 12 amino acids.

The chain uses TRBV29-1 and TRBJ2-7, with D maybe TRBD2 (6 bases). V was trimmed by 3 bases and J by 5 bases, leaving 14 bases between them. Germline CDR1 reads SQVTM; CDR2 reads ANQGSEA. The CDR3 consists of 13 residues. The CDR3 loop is CSVDREGRHEQYF. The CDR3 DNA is TGCAGCGTTGATCGTGAGGGGAGGCACGAGCAGTACTTC.

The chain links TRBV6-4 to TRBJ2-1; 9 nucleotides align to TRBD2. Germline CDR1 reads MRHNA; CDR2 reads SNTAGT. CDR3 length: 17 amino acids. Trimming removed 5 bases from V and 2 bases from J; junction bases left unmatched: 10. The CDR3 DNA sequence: TGTGCCAGCAGTACCACATTTTTAGCGGGGGCCTACAATGAGCAGTTCTTC. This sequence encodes CASSTTFLAGAYNEQFF.

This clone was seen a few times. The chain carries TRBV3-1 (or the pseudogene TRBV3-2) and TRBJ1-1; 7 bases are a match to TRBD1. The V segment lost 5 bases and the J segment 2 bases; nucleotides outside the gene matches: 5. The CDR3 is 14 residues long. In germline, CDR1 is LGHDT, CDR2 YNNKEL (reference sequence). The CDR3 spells CASSRGQVNTEAFF. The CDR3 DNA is TGTGCCAGCAGCAGAGGACAGGTCAACACTGAAGCTTTCTTT.

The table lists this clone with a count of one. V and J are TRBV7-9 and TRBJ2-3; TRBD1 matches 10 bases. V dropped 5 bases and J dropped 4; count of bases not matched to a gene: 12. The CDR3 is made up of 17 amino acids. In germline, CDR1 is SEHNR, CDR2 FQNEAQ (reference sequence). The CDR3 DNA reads TGTGCCAGCAGCGGTTACCGACAGGGGGCGTCCGCAGATACGCAGTATTTT. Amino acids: CASSGYRQGASADTQYF.

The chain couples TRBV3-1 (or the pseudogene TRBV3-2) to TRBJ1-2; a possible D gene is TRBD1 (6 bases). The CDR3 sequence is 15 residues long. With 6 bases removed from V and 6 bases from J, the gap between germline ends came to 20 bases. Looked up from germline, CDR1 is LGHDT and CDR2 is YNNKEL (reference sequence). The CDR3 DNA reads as TGTGCCAGCAGTCCCCGTGGAGGGGGGCTTCATGGCTACACCTTC. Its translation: CASSPRGGGLHGYTF.

CDR3 loop: CSVTQGNEQYF. The DNA of the CDR3 is TGCAGTGTAACACAGGGAAACGAGCAGTACTTC. The genes are TRBV20-1 and TRBJ2-7; D possibly corresponds to TRBD1 (6 bases). Trimming removed 7 bases at V and 5 bases at J, with 12 bases between. The CDR3 loop spans 11 amino acids. The germline gives CDR1 DFQATT, CDR2 SNEGSKA (reference sequence).

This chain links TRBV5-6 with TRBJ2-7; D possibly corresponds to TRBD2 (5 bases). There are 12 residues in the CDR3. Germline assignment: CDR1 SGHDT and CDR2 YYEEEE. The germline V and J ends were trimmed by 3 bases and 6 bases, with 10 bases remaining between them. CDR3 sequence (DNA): TGTGCCAGCAGCTCGGGGAAGGTCGAGCAGTACTTC. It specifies CASSSGKVEQYF.

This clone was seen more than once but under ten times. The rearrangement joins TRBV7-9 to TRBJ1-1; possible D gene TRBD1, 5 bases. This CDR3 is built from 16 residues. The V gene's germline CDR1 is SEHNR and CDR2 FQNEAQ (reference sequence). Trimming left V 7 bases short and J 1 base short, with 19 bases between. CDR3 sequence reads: CASTPPVTGPNTEAFF. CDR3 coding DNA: TGTGCCAGCACCCCTCCCGTGACGGGACCGAACACTGAAGCTTTCTTT.

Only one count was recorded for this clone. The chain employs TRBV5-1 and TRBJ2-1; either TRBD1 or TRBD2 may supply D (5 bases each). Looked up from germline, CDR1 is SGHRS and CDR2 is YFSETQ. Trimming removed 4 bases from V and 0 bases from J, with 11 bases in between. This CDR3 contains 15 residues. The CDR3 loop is CASSTRDPSYNEQFF. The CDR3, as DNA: TGCGCCAGCAGCACCCGGGACCCCTCCTACAATGAGCAGTTCTTC.

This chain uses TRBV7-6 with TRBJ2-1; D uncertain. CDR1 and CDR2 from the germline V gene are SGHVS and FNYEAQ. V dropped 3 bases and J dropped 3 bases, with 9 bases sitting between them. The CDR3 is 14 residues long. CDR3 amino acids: CASSFGGSYNEQFF. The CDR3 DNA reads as TGTGCCAGCAGCTTTGGCGGCAGCTACAATGAGCAGTTCTTC.

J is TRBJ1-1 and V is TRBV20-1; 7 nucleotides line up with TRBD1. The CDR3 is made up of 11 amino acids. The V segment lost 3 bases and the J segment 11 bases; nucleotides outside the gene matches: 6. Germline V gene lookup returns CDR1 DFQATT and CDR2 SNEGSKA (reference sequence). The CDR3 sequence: CSARVDREAFF. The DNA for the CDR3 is TGCAGTGCTAGGGTTGACAGGGAGGCTTTCTTT.

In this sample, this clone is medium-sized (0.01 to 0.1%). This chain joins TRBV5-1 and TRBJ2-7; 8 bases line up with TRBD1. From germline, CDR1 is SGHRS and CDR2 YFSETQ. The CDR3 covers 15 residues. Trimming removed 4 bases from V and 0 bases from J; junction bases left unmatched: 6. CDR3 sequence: CASSPRQGSSYEQYF. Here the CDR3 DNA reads TGCGCCAGCAGCCCCCGACAGGGGTCCTCCTACGAGCAGTACTTC.

CDR3 DNA: TGTGCCAGCAGACCTAATCAGGGGGTTTGGACCGGGGAGCTGTTTTTT. Translated: CASRPNQGVWTGELFF. The V and J genes are TRBV28 and TRBJ2-2; 7 bases are shared with TRBD1. V gave up 6 bases and J gave up 5 bases; unmatched junction bases: 12. This CDR3 has 16 residues. Germline-derived CDR1 and CDR2 are MDHEN and SYDVKM.

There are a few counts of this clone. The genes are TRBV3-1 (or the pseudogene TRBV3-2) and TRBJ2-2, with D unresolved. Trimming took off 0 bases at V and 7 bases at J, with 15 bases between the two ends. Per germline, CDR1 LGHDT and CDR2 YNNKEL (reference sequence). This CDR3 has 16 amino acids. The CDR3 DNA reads TGTGCCAGCAGCCAAGACCTCGGACCCGACGACGGGGAGCTGTTTTTT. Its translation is CASSQDLGPDDGELFF.

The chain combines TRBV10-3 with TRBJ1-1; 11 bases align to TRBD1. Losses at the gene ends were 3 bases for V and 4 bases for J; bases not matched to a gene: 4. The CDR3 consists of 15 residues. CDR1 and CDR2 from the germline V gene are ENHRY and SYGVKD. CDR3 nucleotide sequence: TGTGCCATCAGTGATCCCGGGACAGGGGGCACTGAAGCTTTCTTT. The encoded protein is CAISDPGTGGTEAFF.

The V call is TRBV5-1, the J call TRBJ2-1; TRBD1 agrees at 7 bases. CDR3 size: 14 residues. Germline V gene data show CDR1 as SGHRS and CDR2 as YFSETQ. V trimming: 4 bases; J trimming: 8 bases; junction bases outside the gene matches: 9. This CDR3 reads CASSPSTGLDEQFF. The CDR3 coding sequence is TGCGCCAGCAGCCCCTCGACAGGGCTGGATGAGCAGTTCTTC.

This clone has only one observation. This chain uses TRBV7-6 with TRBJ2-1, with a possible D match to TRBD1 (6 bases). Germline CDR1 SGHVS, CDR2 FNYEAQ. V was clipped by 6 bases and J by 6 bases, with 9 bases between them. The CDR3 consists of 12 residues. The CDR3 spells CASRKDSNEQFF. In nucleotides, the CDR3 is TGTGCCAGCAGGAAGGACAGCAATGAGCAGTTCTTC.

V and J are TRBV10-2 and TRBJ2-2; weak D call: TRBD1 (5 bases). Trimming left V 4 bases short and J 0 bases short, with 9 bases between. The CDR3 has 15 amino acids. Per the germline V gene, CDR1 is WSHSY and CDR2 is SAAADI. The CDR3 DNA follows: TGCGCCAGCAGTGGGACATACCCGAACACCGGGGAGCTGTTTTTT. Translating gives CASSGTYPNTGELFF.

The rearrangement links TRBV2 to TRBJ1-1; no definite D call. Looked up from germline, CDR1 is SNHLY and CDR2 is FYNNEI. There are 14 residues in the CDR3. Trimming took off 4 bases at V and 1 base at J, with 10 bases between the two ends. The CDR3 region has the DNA TGTGCCAGCAGTGGGCTTTTCGGGAACACTGAAGCTTTCTTT. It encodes CASSGLFGNTEAFF.

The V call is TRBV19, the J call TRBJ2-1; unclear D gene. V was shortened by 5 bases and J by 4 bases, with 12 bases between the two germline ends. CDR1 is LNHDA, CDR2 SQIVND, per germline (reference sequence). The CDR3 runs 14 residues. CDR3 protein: CASSSETLYNEQFF. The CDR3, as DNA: TGTGCCAGTAGTTCGGAGACATTGTACAATGAGCAGTTCTTC.

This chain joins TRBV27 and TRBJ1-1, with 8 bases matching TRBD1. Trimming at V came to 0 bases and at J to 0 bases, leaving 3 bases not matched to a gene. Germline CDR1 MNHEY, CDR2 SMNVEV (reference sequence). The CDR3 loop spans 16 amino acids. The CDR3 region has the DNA TGTGCCAGCAGTTTATCTGGACAGGGAGTGAACACTGAAGCTTTCTTT. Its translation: CASSLSGQGVNTEAFF.

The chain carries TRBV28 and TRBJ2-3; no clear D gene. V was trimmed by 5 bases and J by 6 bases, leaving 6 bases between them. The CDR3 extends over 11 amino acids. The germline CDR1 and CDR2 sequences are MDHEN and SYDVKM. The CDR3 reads CASSLLDTQYF. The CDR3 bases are TGTGCCAGCAGTCTCCTCGATACGCAGTATTTT.